The sequence of this T cell receptor (beta chain) was determined in a study of CD8 T cells in Susac syndrome. Overall study findings and caveats: The relatively small number of individuals in the TCR sequencing and HLA analysis was acknowledged by the study.

About this clonotype itself: Its antigen is not known.

CD8+ and CD4+ blood T cells underwent TCR beta sequencing. The multiple sclerosis controls, all treatment-naive patients, had relapsing-remitting disease that was stable or active. With 4 bases removed from V and 3 bases from J, the gap between germline ends came to 12 bases. CDR3 size: 14 residues. RNA totalling about 0.45 to 1 ug underwent reverse transcription with random hexamers. Multiplex PCR with immunoSEQ amplified the TCR beta CDR3 across 54 Vbeta and 13 Jbeta. TCRdb recomputed calls from the immunoSEQ multiplex PCR reads with MiXCR, one row per CDR3 protein. The sample consists of 150,000 to 200,000 distinct CDR3 sequences, approximately 94% of them appearing once.

Sample: CD4+ T cells from PBMCs. The chain carries TRBV12-3 or TRBV12-4 and TRBJ2-5, with a weak D call TRBD1 (5 bases). The TCR originated in a human donor with multiple sclerosis. The CDR3, as DNA: TGTGCCAGCAGTTCCAGAGGACAAGAAGAGACCCAGTACTTC. It encodes CASSSRGQEETQYF.